Listed below are T cell receptor beta chains from one sample, sequenced in a study of OX40 agonist ivuxolimab in advanced cancers. Clones were read by immunoSEQ multiplex PCR, and TCRdb kept only the in-frame ones, dropping some. The sample has under 50,000 clones, approximately 84% seen once; the top ten hold less than 0.4%. The starting material was CD4+ or CD8+ T cells sorted from blood, obtained in a trial of the OX40 agonist ivuxolimab. Receptors originate from an adult with an advanced solid tumor such as melanoma, head and neck, liver or kidney cancer. Each CDR3 is given with its conserved first and last residue. Fields, in order: CDR3 length, J gene, D gene, clone size, V gene, CDR3 protein, CDR3 DNA. A D gene is named only where the DNA matches it firmly. Size is omitted from some rows. Given values are once, few, many or a class for expanded clones.

len: 14
j_gene: TRBJ2-3
d_gene: TRBD2
abundance: .
v_gene: TRBV10-3
CDR3aa: CAIKAGTSTDTQYF
CDR3nt: TGTGCCATTAAAGCGGGAACTAGCACAGATACGCAGTATTTT

len: 16
j_gene: TRBJ1-5
d_gene: TRBD1
abundance: few
v_gene: TRBV6-1
CDR3aa: CASSEAGTGVHQPQHF
CDR3nt: TGTGCCAGCAGTGAAGCCGGGACAGGGGTTCATCAGCCCCAGCATTTT

len: 13
j_gene: TRBJ1-6
d_gene: .
abundance: .
v_gene: TRBV9
CDR3aa: CASSVNSLSPLHF
CDR3nt: TGTGCCAGCAGCGTAAATTCCCTTTCGCCCCTCCACTTT

len: 13
j_gene: TRBJ1-2
d_gene: .
abundance: .
v_gene: TRBV7-6
CDR3aa: CASSPEGDYGYTF
CDR3nt: TGTGCCAGCTCCCCCGAGGGAGACTATGGCTACACCTTC

len: 13
j_gene: TRBJ2-3
d_gene: .
abundance: .
v_gene: TRBV29-1
CDR3aa: CSVEWSATDTQYF
CDR3nt: TGCAGCGTTGAATGGTCGGCGACAGATACGCAGTATTTT

len: 15
j_gene: TRBJ1-2
d_gene: .
abundance: .
v_gene: TRBV30
CDR3aa: CAWSRTGQTNYGYTF
CDR3nt: TGTGCCTGGAGTAGGACGGGACAAACTAACTATGGCTACACCTTC

len: 13
j_gene: TRBJ2-7
d_gene: .
abundance: .
v_gene: TRBV19
CDR3aa: CASSIDLQFEQYF
CDR3nt: TGTGCCAGTAGTATAGATCTACAGTTCGAGCAGTACTTC

len: 17
j_gene: TRBJ2-3
d_gene: .
abundance: .
v_gene: TRBV5-4
CDR3aa: CASSWVQGRLGTDTQYF
CDR3nt: TGTGCCAGCAGTTGGGTACAGGGACGTTTGGGAACAGATACGCAGTATTTT

len: 11
j_gene: TRBJ1-2
d_gene: .
abundance: .
v_gene: TRBV20-1
CDR3aa: CSATGSEGYTF
CDR3nt: TGCAGTGCTACAGGGTCTGAAGGCTACACCTTC

len: 14
j_gene: TRBJ1-2
d_gene: .
abundance: .
v_gene: TRBV4-2
CDR3aa: CASSQGADNYGYTF
CDR3nt: TGTGCCAGCAGCCAAGGGGCCGATAACTATGGCTACACCTTC

len: 14
j_gene: TRBJ1-3
d_gene: TRBD1
abundance: .
v_gene: TRBV6-1
CDR3aa: CASSETGYGNTIYF
CDR3nt: TGTGCCAGCAGTGAGACAGGGTACGGAAACACCATATATTTT

len: 12
j_gene: TRBJ2-2
d_gene: TRBD1
abundance: few
v_gene: TRBV2
CDR3aa: CASSVQGWKLFF
CDR3nt: TGTGCCAGCAGTGTACAGGGGTGGAAGCTGTTTTTT

len: 14
j_gene: TRBJ2-1
d_gene: .
abundance: .
v_gene: TRBV4-1
CDR3aa: CASSQDPNSERGFF
CDR3nt: TGCGCCAGCAGCCAAGATCCCAACAGCGAGAGGGGGTTCTTC

len: 16
j_gene: TRBJ2-5
d_gene: TRBD2
abundance: .
v_gene: TRBV6-5
CDR3aa: CASSYNLAGAKETQYF
CDR3nt: TGTGCCAGCAGTTATAACCTAGCGGGGGCTAAAGAGACCCAGTACTTC

len: 16
j_gene: TRBJ2-5
d_gene: TRBD2
abundance: once
v_gene: TRBV29-1
CDR3aa: CSVEDLAGGGSETQYF
CDR3nt: TGCAGCGTTGAAGATCTTGCGGGAGGGGGTTCGGAGACCCAGTACTTC

len: 15
j_gene: TRBJ1-1
d_gene: TRBD1
abundance: .
v_gene: TRBV13
CDR3aa: CASSLKGTGRPEAFF
CDR3nt: TGTGCCAGCAGCTTAAAAGGGACAGGGAGGCCTGAAGCTTTCTTT

len: 13
j_gene: TRBJ1-2
d_gene: .
abundance: .
v_gene: TRBV28
CDR3aa: CASSLRGGYGYTF
CDR3nt: TGTGCCAGCAGTTTACGGGGAGGCTATGGCTACACCTTC

len: 15
j_gene: TRBJ1-2
d_gene: .
abundance: .
v_gene: TRBV5-1
CDR3aa: CASSLGGPGNYGYTF
CDR3nt: TGCGCCAGCAGCTTGGGTGGACCAGGGAACTATGGCTACACCTTC

len: 16
j_gene: TRBJ2-3
d_gene: TRBD2
abundance: few
v_gene: TRBV11-2
CDR3aa: CASSNAPGLARDTQYF
CDR3nt: TGTGCCAGCAGCAACGCCCCGGGACTAGCTAGAGATACGCAGTATTTT

len: 14
j_gene: TRBJ2-7
d_gene: .
abundance: .
v_gene: TRBV7-9
CDR3aa: CASSLQDITYEQYF
CDR3nt: TGTGCCAGCAGCTTGCAGGACATCACCTACGAGCAGTACTTC

len: 16
j_gene: TRBJ1-5
d_gene: .
abundance: .
v_gene: TRBV5-5
CDR3aa: CASSKGGGLGNQPQHF
CDR3nt: TGTGCCAGCAGCAAAGGGGGGGGCCTGGGCAATCAGCCCCAGCATTTT

len: 15
j_gene: TRBJ2-7
d_gene: .
abundance: .
v_gene: TRBV13
CDR3aa: CASSLAGTKATEQYF
CDR3nt: TGTGCCAGCAGCTTAGCCGGGACGAAGGCCACCGAGCAGTACTTC

len: 13
j_gene: TRBJ1-5
d_gene: .
abundance: .
v_gene: TRBV6-6
CDR3aa: CASRNRANQPQHF
CDR3nt: TGTGCCAGCAGAAACCGGGCCAATCAGCCCCAGCATTTT

len: 16
j_gene: TRBJ2-1
d_gene: TRBD2
abundance: .
v_gene: TRBV6-1
CDR3aa: CASSAWRGGYSNEQFF
CDR3nt: TGTGCCAGCAGTGCATGGCGGGGGGGTTATAGCAATGAGCAGTTCTTC

len: 15
j_gene: TRBJ2-2
d_gene: TRBD2
abundance: .
v_gene: TRBV11-1
CDR3aa: CASSSSGGATGELFF
CDR3nt: TGTGCCAGCAGCTCTAGCGGGGGGGCCACCGGGGAGCTGTTTTTT

len: 13
j_gene: TRBJ1-2
d_gene: .
abundance: few
v_gene: TRBV19
CDR3aa: CASSSLGVYGYTF
CDR3nt: TGTGCCAGTAGTTCACTGGGGGTCTATGGCTACACCTTC

len: 14
j_gene: TRBJ2-5
d_gene: TRBD2
abundance: .
v_gene: TRBV5-6
CDR3aa: CASSLVAGGGTQYF
CDR3nt: TGTGCCAGCAGCTTGGTAGCGGGAGGGGGGACCCAGTACTTC

len: 16
j_gene: TRBJ1-4
d_gene: TRBD1
abundance: .
v_gene: TRBV25-1
CDR3aa: CASSESGGTDNEKLFF
CDR3nt: TGTGCCAGCAGTGAATCGGGCGGGACAGATAATGAAAAACTGTTTTTT

len: 15
j_gene: TRBJ2-2
d_gene: .
abundance: .
v_gene: TRBV7-2
CDR3aa: CASSPHQGALGELFF
CDR3nt: TGTGCCAGCAGCCCCCACCAGGGCGCGTTGGGGGAGCTGTTTTTT

len: 11
j_gene: TRBJ2-1
d_gene: .
abundance: .
v_gene: TRBV28
CDR3aa: CASSLGRQQFF
CDR3nt: TGTGCCAGCAGTTTAGGCAGGCAGCAGTTCTTC

len: 16
j_gene: TRBJ1-6
d_gene: .
abundance: .
v_gene: TRBV19
CDR3aa: CASSSAGTPGESPLHF
CDR3nt: TGTGCCAGTAGTTCTGCCGGGACCCCCGGGGAGTCACCCCTCCACTTT

len: 16
j_gene: TRBJ2-3
d_gene: .
abundance: .
v_gene: TRBV19
CDR3aa: CASSIPRGASTDTQYF
CDR3nt: TGTGCCAGTAGTATCCCCAGAGGGGCTAGCACAGATACGCAGTATTTT

len: 12
j_gene: TRBJ1-3
d_gene: .
abundance: once
v_gene: TRBV6-6
CDR3aa: CAIGNSGNTIYF
CDR3nt: TGTGCCATCGGTAATTCTGGAAACACCATATATTTT

len: 15
j_gene: TRBJ2-5
d_gene: TRBD1
abundance: few
v_gene: TRBV4-1
CDR3aa: CASSQDGTGGETQYF
CDR3nt: TGCGCCAGCAGCCAAGACGGGACAGGAGGGGAGACCCAGTACTTC

len: 16
j_gene: TRBJ2-2
d_gene: .
abundance: .
v_gene: TRBV5-6
CDR3aa: CASSLANLPNTGELFF
CDR3nt: TGTGCCAGCAGCCTGGCTAACCTACCAAACACCGGGGAGCTGTTTTTT

len: 17
j_gene: TRBJ2-7
d_gene: TRBD2
abundance: .
v_gene: TRBV7-2
CDR3aa: CASSTTSGGAGGYEQYF
CDR3nt: TGTGCCAGCAGCACGACTAGCGGGGGGGCAGGGGGGTACGAGCAGTACTTC

len: 11
j_gene: TRBJ1-1
d_gene: .
abundance: .
v_gene: TRBV20-1
CDR3aa: CSARVGTEAFF
CDR3nt: TGCAGTGCTAGAGTCGGCACTGAAGCTTTCTTT

len: 17
j_gene: TRBJ2-5
d_gene: TRBD2
abundance: .
v_gene: TRBV2
CDR3aa: CASRVYRGLAGEETQYF
CDR3nt: TGTGCCAGCAGGGTCTACCGTGGACTAGCGGGGGAAGAGACCCAGTACTTC

len: 15
j_gene: TRBJ1-5
d_gene: .
abundance: .
v_gene: TRBV2
CDR3aa: CASSEVGYDNQPQHF
CDR3nt: TGTGCCAGCAGTGAAGTAGGGTACGACAATCAGCCCCAGCATTTT

len: 15
j_gene: TRBJ1-3
d_gene: .
abundance: .
v_gene: TRBV7-8
CDR3aa: CASSLDRQSANTIYF
CDR3nt: TGTGCCAGCAGCTTAGACAGGCAGAGCGCGAACACCATATATTTT

len: 17
j_gene: TRBJ1-2
d_gene: .
abundance: .
v_gene: TRBV14
CDR3aa: CASSQDPVLQDSYGYTF
CDR3nt: TGTGCCAGCAGCCAAGATCCCGTCTTACAGGACAGCTATGGCTACACCTTC

len: 16
j_gene: TRBJ2-2
d_gene: TRBD2
abundance: .
v_gene: TRBV11-2
CDR3aa: CASSLGRLAGTGELFF
CDR3nt: TGTGCCAGCAGCTTAGGGAGACTAGCGGGGACCGGGGAGCTGTTTTTT